The T cell receptor (beta chain) under discussion was sequenced for a study of T-cell reconstitution after alpha-beta-depleted transplantation in children. TCRbeta library preparation incorporated unique molecular identifiers. TCRdb analysed the PCR reads with MiXCR anew, one entry per CDR3 protein. The sample yields more than 150,000 distinct CDR3 sequences, roughly 15% seen once. The junction had 3 bases not matched to a gene; V was cut back by 2 bases and J by 0 bases. The CDR3 is 15 residues long. The V gene's germline CDR1 is SEHNR and CDR2 FQNEAQ (reference sequence). The V gene is TRBV7-9, the J gene TRBJ1-1; TRBD1 aligns across 7 bases. The TCR was taken from a human donor who donated a stem cell graft to a child with acute lymphoblastic leukemia. This specimen was PBMCs from the stem cell graft donor, taken from the stem cell graft. DNA for the CDR3: TGTGCCAGCAGCTTACGGGACAGCTTGAACACTGAAGCTTTCTTT. Its translation: CASSLRDSLNTEAFF.